Reported below is one TCR beta chain. The entry originates in a study of blood T cell repertoires in COVID-19. Generated by immunoSEQ multiplex PCR, the TCRdb table keeps only in-frame clones and is missing some. Altogether approximately 330,000 clones are present, 87% being singletons, with the ten largest covering approximately 9.9%. Sequenced material: peripheral blood. This receptor was taken from a man aged 25-45 years with COVID-19, enrolled during active disease.

The CDR3 region is CASSVDPATNTGELFF. The CDR3 DNA sequence: TGTGCCAGCAGCGTAGACCCAGCGACGAACACCGGGGAGCTGTTTTTT. The V gene is TRBV9, the J gene TRBJ2-2; the D is unclear. Per the germline V gene, CDR1 is SGDLS and CDR2 is YYNGEE. V was clipped by 0 bases and J by 0 bases, with 9 bases between them. This CDR3 spans 16 amino acids. The whole variable domain, remainder taken from reference TRBV9 and TRBJ2-2, is DSGVTQTPKHLITATGQRVTLRCSPRSGDLSVYWYQQSLDQGLQFLIQYYNGEERAKGNILERFSAQQFPDLHSELNLSSLELGDSALYFCASSVDPATNTGELFFGEGSRLTVL.